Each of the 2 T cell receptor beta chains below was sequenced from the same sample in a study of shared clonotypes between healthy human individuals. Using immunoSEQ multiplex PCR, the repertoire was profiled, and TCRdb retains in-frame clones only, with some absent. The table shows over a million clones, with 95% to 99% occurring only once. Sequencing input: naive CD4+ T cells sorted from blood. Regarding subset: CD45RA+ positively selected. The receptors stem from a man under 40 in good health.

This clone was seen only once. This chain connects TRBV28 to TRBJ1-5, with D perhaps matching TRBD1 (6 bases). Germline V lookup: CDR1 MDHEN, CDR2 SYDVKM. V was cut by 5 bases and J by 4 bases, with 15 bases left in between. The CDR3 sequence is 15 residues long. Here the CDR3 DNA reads TGTGCCAGCAGTCCGACCCTAGGGGGGAATCAGCCCCAGCATTTT. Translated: CASSPTLGGNQPQHF.

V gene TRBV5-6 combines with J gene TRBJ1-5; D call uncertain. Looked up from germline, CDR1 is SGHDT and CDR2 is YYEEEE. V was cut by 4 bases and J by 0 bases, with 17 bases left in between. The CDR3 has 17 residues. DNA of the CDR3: TGTGCCAGCAGCCCTCACGGGCAGGCCTATAGCAATCAGCCCCAGCATTTT. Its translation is CASSPHGQAYSNQPQHF.